A selection of T cell receptor beta chains follows, all from one sample in a study of T-cell memory formation after mild COVID-19. In TCRdb, the 5' RACE reads were re-called with MiXCR into one record per CDR3 protein. This sample yields about 27,000 distinct CDR3 sequences, of which 15% to 20% are seen a single time; roughly 1.3% belongs to the top ten. Sequences were obtained from PBMCs or a T cell subset sorted from them (not recorded which). These receptors originate from an adult who had mild COVID-19 (a few samples of this study predate the infection). Cell type and time point are not known. CDR3s include the opening cysteine and the closing phenylalanine or tryptophan. The D gene is left open where the match is weak. Expanded clones get a size class; other rows say once, few or many, or leave the size out.

clone_size,j_call,d_call,v_call,cdr3_nt,cdr3_aa
many,TRBJ2-7,.,TRBV20-1,TGCAGTGCTGCGAATCTCTACGAGCAGTACTTC,CSAANLYEQYF
many,TRBJ2-3,.,TRBV29-1,TGCAGCGTCGCCTCGGGGGCGCGGATGTCAGATACGCAGTATTTT,CSVASGARMSDTQYF
many,TRBJ2-3,.,TRBV3-1,TGTGCCAGCAGCAGCCCCGGTACGCAGTATTTT,CASSSPGTQYF
many,TRBJ2-3,TRBD2,TRBV7-3,TGTGCCAGCAGCTTTCAGTCTAGCGGTGGAGATACGCAGTATTTT,CASSFQSSGGDTQYF
many,TRBJ1-1,.,TRBV7-8,TGTGCCAGCACCCGACAAATGAACACTGAAGCTTTCTTT,CASTRQMNTEAFF
medium-sized,TRBJ2-1,TRBD1,TRBV24-1,TGTGCCACCAGTGATTCCCGGGACAGGGGAGTGAATGAGCAGTTCTTC,CATSDSRDRGVNEQFF
.,TRBJ2-5,.,TRBV6-1,TGTGCCAGCAGTGAAGGATGGGAGACCCAGTACTTC,CASSEGWETQYF
medium-sized,TRBJ2-1,TRBD2,TRBV12-3/TRBV12-4,TGTGCCAGCAGTTTAAAAACTAGCGGGAGACCCAATGAGCAGTTCTTC,CASSLKTSGRPNEQFF
few,TRBJ1-5,.,TRBV18,TGTGCCAGCTCACCACCCGGAGGGTACAATCAGCCCCAGCATTTT,CASSPPGGYNQPQHF
many,TRBJ1-2,TRBD1,TRBV7-2,TGTGCCAGCAGCTTGGGACAGGGGAGTGGCTACACCTTC,CASSLGQGSGYTF
.,TRBJ2-7,TRBD2,TRBV11-2,TGTGCCAGCAGCTCTCCGGGACTAGCGGGATATGAGCAGTACTTC,CASSSPGLAGYEQYF
.,TRBJ1-4,TRBD1,TRBV9,TGTGCCAGCAGCGCCCTCCGGGACAGCAGTGAAAAACTGTTTTTT,CASSALRDSSEKLFF
many,TRBJ1-6,.,TRBV21-1,TGTGCCAGCAGCAAAGATGTGGGCCCGGACCTGAGCTCCTATAATTCACCCCTCCACTTT,CASSKDVGPDLSSYNSPLHF
many,TRBJ2-1,TRBD2,TRBV11-2,TGTGCCAGCAGCTTACAAGCGGGAGGGCCGAATGAGCAGTTCTTC,CASSLQAGGPNEQFF
.,TRBJ2-7,.,TRBV19,TGTGCCAGTTCAGGGAGTTTATTTTACGAGCAGTACTTC,CASSGSLFYEQYF
.,TRBJ2-3,TRBD2,TRBV7-2,TGTGCCAGCAGCTTAAGACTAGCGGTCACAGATACGCAGTATTTT,CASSLRLAVTDTQYF
many,TRBJ1-2,TRBD1,TRBV7-6,TGTGCCAGCAGCCCGGGACAGGGGAACTATGGCTACACCTTC,CASSPGQGNYGYTF
.,TRBJ1-5,TRBD1,TRBV2,TGTGCCAGCAGTACCGGGACAGGGGGCGTGCAGCCCCAGCATTTT,CASSTGTGGVQPQHF